This is a list of T cell receptor beta chains from one sample in a study of radiotherapy plus CTLA-4 blockade in lung cancer. The assay was immunoSEQ multiplex PCR, and TCRdb's table has in-frame clones only and misses some. Among about 44,000 clones listed, more than 70% were seen once. The material sequenced was peripheral blood, taken from a patient treated with radiotherapy plus ipilimumab. The receptors were sampled from a human donor with non-small cell lung cancer whose response to radiotherapy plus ipilimumab could not be evaluated. Each CDR3 is given with its conserved first and last residue. Fields, in order: clone size, J gene, D gene, V gene, CDR3 protein, CDR3 DNA. A D gene is named only where the DNA matches it firmly. The size of a clone is reported for some rows only, either as once, few or many, or as a class for expanded clones.

size: .; J: TRBJ1-3; D: .; V: TRBV4-1; CDR3: CASSQGQVSGNTIYF; DNA: TGCGCCAGCAGCCAGGGACAAGTATCTGGAAACACCATATATTTT
size: .; J: TRBJ2-2; D: TRBD1; V: TRBV11-2; CDR3: CASSFQGQGGRRRELFF; DNA: TGTGCCAGCAGCTTCCAAGGACAGGGGGGACGGAGGCGGGAGCTGTTTTTT
size: few; J: TRBJ2-1; D: TRBD2; V: TRBV6-5; CDR3: CASSYGTSGINEQFF; DNA: TGTGCCAGCAGTTACGGGACTAGCGGAATAAATGAGCAGTTCTTC
size: few; J: TRBJ1-3; D: TRBD1; V: TRBV18; CDR3: CASSTTGAGSGNTIYF; DNA: TGTGCCAGCTCAACCACAGGGGCCGGCTCTGGAAACACCATATATTTT
size: once; J: TRBJ2-1; D: TRBD2; V: TRBV7-3; CDR3: CASSVRGGANEQFF; DNA: TGTGCCAGCAGTGTCCGCGGGGGGGCCAATGAGCAGTTCTTC
size: few; J: TRBJ2-1; D: .; V: TRBV5-1; CDR3: CASSGGSPYNEQFF; DNA: TGCGCCAGCAGCGGGGGGTCCCCCTACAATGAGCAGTTCTTC
size: .; J: TRBJ2-2; D: TRBD2; V: TRBV30; CDR3: CAWSSTSGRWAGELFF; DNA: TGTGCCTGGAGTTCCACTAGCGGGAGGTGGGCCGGGGAGCTGTTTTTT
size: .; J: TRBJ1-2; D: .; V: TRBV30; CDR3: CAWSVAYGYTF; DNA: TGTGCCTGGAGTGTGGCCTATGGCTACACCTTC
size: .; J: TRBJ2-7; D: TRBD1; V: TRBV5-4; CDR3: CASSLTGTGGYRAYEQYF; DNA: TGTGCCAGCAGCTTGACCGGGACAGGGGGGTATAGGGCCTACGAGCAGTACTTC
size: .; J: TRBJ2-7; D: .; V: TRBV18; CDR3: CASSPGESKYF; DNA: TGTGCCAGCTCACCCGGGGAGAGCAAGTACTTC
size: .; J: TRBJ2-7; D: TRBD2; V: TRBV6-1; CDR3: CASSENSGRLYEQYF; DNA: TGTGCCAGCAGTGAAAATAGCGGGAGGCTCTACGAGCAGTACTTC
size: .; J: TRBJ1-5; D: .; V: TRBV30; CDR3: CAWTPGSPQPQHF; DNA: TGTGCCTGGACCCCGGGGTCGCCCCAGCCCCAGCATTTT
size: .; J: TRBJ2-5; D: .; V: TRBV6-1; CDR3: CASSETTNYVETQYF; DNA: TGTGCCAGCAGTGAAACTACAAACTATGTGGAGACCCAGTACTTC
size: .; J: TRBJ1-4; D: TRBD1; V: TRBV2; CDR3: CASRKTGGVTNEKLFF; DNA: TGTGCCAGCAGAAAGACAGGGGGCGTAACTAATGAAAAACTGTTTTTT
size: .; J: TRBJ2-1; D: TRBD2; V: TRBV4-1; CDR3: CASRPRGGASYNEQFF; DNA: TGCGCCAGCCGCCCTCGGGGGGGAGCCTCCTACAATGAGCAGTTCTTC
size: .; J: TRBJ2-2; D: .; V: TRBV7-3; CDR3: CASSPSSLYRQGKAGELFF; DNA: TGTGCCAGCAGCCCATCCAGTCTGTATCGGCAGGGTAAAGCCGGGGAGCTGTTTTTT
size: .; J: TRBJ2-3; D: TRBD1; V: TRBV7-3; CDR3: CASSKIGGSSTDTQYF; DNA: TGTGCCAGCAGCAAGATAGGGGGCTCTAGCACAGATACGCAGTATTTT
size: once; J: TRBJ2-3; D: .; V: TRBV6-5; CDR3: CASMVGGSTDTQYF; DNA: TGTGCCAGCATGGTTGGGGGGTCAACAGATACGCAGTATTTT
size: .; J: TRBJ2-7; D: .; V: TRBV19; CDR3: CASSILASIGTYEQYF; DNA: TGTGCCAGTAGTATCCTAGCCTCGATTGGAACCTACGAGCAGTACTTC
size: .; J: TRBJ2-7; D: TRBD1; V: TRBV10-2; CDR3: CASSETRPGQVVSYEQYF; DNA: TGCGCCAGCAGTGAAACTCGGCCGGGACAGGTCGTATCCTACGAGCAGTACTTC
size: .; J: TRBJ2-7; D: TRBD1; V: TRBV19; CDR3: CASQPGTDISYEQYF; DNA: TGTGCCAGCCAGCCCGGGACAGATATCTCCTACGAGCAGTACTTC
size: .; J: TRBJ2-7; D: TRBD1; V: TRBV7-2; CDR3: CASSLARGQGGEQYF; DNA: TGTGCCAGCAGCTTAGCTCGGGGACAGGGTGGCGAGCAGTACTTC
size: .; J: TRBJ1-2; D: TRBD1; V: TRBV6-5; CDR3: CASRSTGGVGGYTF; DNA: TGTGCCAGCAGGTCGACAGGGGGCGTGGGTGGCTACACCTTC
size: .; J: TRBJ1-2; D: .; V: TRBV30; CDR3: CAFHGGPYYGYTF; DNA: TGTGCCTTCCACGGGGGACCCTACTATGGCTACACCTTC
size: .; J: TRBJ2-3; D: TRBD2; V: TRBV28; CDR3: CASSLATSGFHLWQYF; DNA: TGTGCCAGCAGTTTAGCAACTAGCGGGTTCCACCTTTGGCAGTATTTT
size: .; J: TRBJ2-7; D: TRBD2; V: TRBV19; CDR3: CASSPLRTSGYISYEQYF; DNA: TGTGCCAGTAGCCCACTGAGGACTAGCGGGTACATCTCCTACGAGCAGTACTTC
size: once; J: TRBJ2-3; D: .; V: TRBV18; CDR3: CASSQIRVTTDTQYF; DNA: TGTGCCAGCTCACAAATCCGGGTTACCACAGATACGCAGTATTTT
size: .; J: TRBJ2-5; D: TRBD1; V: TRBV23-1; CDR3: CASSQRDSSQETQYF; DNA: TGCGCCAGCAGTCAACGGGACAGTTCCCAAGAGACCCAGTACTTC
size: .; J: TRBJ1-2; D: .; V: TRBV30; CDR3: CAWTVGGRRHGYTF; DNA: TGTGCCTGGACCGTCGGGGGACGTCGACATGGCTACACCTTC
size: .; J: TRBJ2-5; D: .; V: TRBV7-2; CDR3: CASSPGDSLQETQYF; DNA: TGTGCCAGCAGCCCGGGGGACAGTCTTCAAGAGACCCAGTACTTC
size: .; J: TRBJ2-1; D: .; V: TRBV5-6; CDR3: CASSLGGVNEQFF; DNA: TGTGCCAGCAGCTTGGGCGGCGTCAATGAGCAGTTCTTC
size: .; J: TRBJ2-2; D: .; V: TRBV27; CDR3: CASSFYLRAGELFF; DNA: TGTGCCAGCAGTTTTTATTTGAGGGCCGGGGAGCTGTTTTTT
size: .; J: TRBJ1-1; D: .; V: TRBV4-2; CDR3: CASSQGGVIGPQGDTEAFF; DNA: TGTGCCAGCAGCCAGGGGGGGGTAATCGGGCCACAAGGAGACACTGAAGCTTTCTTT
size: few; J: TRBJ1-4; D: .; V: TRBV9; CDR3: CASSVGAGDEKLFF; DNA: TGTGCCAGCAGCGTAGGGGCAGGGGATGAAAAACTGTTTTTT
size: .; J: TRBJ2-7; D: .; V: TRBV7-3; CDR3: CASSRDWTYEQYF; DNA: TGTGCCAGCAGCCGGGACTGGACCTACGAGCAGTACTTC
size: few; J: TRBJ1-1; D: TRBD1; V: TRBV5-1; CDR3: CASRDREATEAFF; DNA: TGCGCCAGCAGGGACAGGGAGGCGACTGAAGCTTTCTTT
size: few; J: TRBJ2-7; D: TRBD1; V: TRBV19; CDR3: CASTSTGTDEQYF; DNA: TGTGCCAGTACCTCCACCGGGACAGACGAGCAGTACTTC
size: .; J: TRBJ1-4; D: .; V: TRBV4-1; CDR3: CASSSIASGEEKLFF; DNA: TGCGCCAGCAGCAGTATCGCCTCAGGGGAGGAAAAACTGTTTTTT
size: once; J: TRBJ2-7; D: TRBD1; V: TRBV19; CDR3: CASSTGTGVRQYF; DNA: TGTGCCAGTAGTACCGGGACAGGGGTTCGGCAGTACTTC